This is a list of T cell receptor beta chains from one sample in a study of blood T cell repertoires in COVID-19. Libraries were prepared by immunoSEQ multiplex PCR; TCRdb keeps only in-frame clonotypes and omits some of them. The table shows about 410,000 clones, with 70% to 90% occurring only once. Sequencing input: peripheral blood. These receptors came from a middle-aged woman with COVID-19, enrolled during active disease. Both conserved end residues are trimmed from each CDR3.

TRBV19	TRBJ2-6	ASSPVGHRGNSGANVLT
TRBV5-1	TRBJ1-2	ASSRTGDPYGYT
TRBV6-2/TRBV6-3	TRBJ1-2	ASTPGGYGYT
TRBV3-1/TRBV3-2	TRBJ2-5	ASSQGSLGGLAGAVETQY
TRBV7-2	TRBJ2-2	ASSFRGTNTGELF
TRBV2	TRBJ1-6	ASSERGIDSPLH
TRBV20-1	TRBJ1-2	SAREQNGYT
TRBV27	TRBJ2-7	ASSSRDRGFFNEQY
TRBV2	TRBJ1-5	ASSRWTDDQPQH
TRBV28	TRBJ2-7	ASNQRTSGVSEQY
TRBV4-1	TRBJ2-1	ASSPPGLAGDYNEQF
TRBV5-1	TRBJ2-5	ASSLGQGEKTQY
TRBV27	TRBJ2-7	ASRPSGGGGYEQY
TRBV5-4	TRBJ2-1	ASSFPTSGINNEQF
TRBV24-1	TRBJ1-4	ATSEGQELSTNEKLF
TRBV19	TRBJ1-5	ASGSGTGHSNQPQH
TRBV12-3/TRBV12-4	TRBJ1-1	ASSLGGAYAF
TRBV24-1	TRBJ1-4	ATNGGPNEKLF
TRBV15	TRBJ2-2	ATSLGLENTGELF
TRBV4-1	TRBJ2-3	ASSQEAGDGRTQY
TRBV19	TRBJ1-6	ASSRDRGQSPLH
TRBV11-2	TRBJ2-2	ASSLVHRETGELF
TRBV19	TRBJ1-6	ASSRDRRPDLSPLH
TRBV27	TRBJ1-1	ASSNRGGWDTEAF
TRBV6-5	TRBJ2-7	ASGRGVGSYEQY
TRBV5-4	TRBJ2-3	ASSFAGGKDTQY
TRBV5-5	TRBJ2-1	ASSPTYSTDNYNEQF
TRBV19	TRBJ2-7	ASSPRQGSYEQY
TRBV4-3	TRBJ1-1	ASSLLTGSGTEAF
TRBV2	TRBJ1-6	ASRGGDRSNSPLH
TRBV9	TRBJ1-2	ASSVGVGGVGYT
TRBV7-9	TRBJ1-3	ASSLQTGGSGNTIY
TRBV7-3	TRBJ1-1	ASSLDGGDNTEAF
TRBV5-4	TRBJ1-1	ASSLGYSTMNTEAF
TRBV28	TRBJ2-1	ASSSYNEQF
TRBV11-1	TRBJ1-4	ASSLHRATNEKLF
TRBV7-8	TRBJ1-1	ASSLAAGWDTEAF
TRBV4-1	TRBJ2-7	ASSLAASEEQY
TRBV28	TRBJ1-5	ASSLGRAGYNQPQH
TRBV18	TRBJ2-7	ASSPGLAGGLKRPYEQY
TRBV15	TRBJ2-7	ATSRDRFYEQY
TRBV15	TRBJ2-5	ATGGRKTSVKSETQY
TRBV4-3	TRBJ1-1	ASSQQGTTEAF
TRBV5-6	TRBJ2-2	ASSNTGSTGELF
TRBV30	TRBJ1-5	AWGRQTNQPQH
TRBV5-4	TRBJ1-2	ASSTGGGGYGYT
TRBV6-5	TRBJ1-2	ASSLWTGDYGYT
TRBV9	TRBJ1-4	ASSVAGLNEKLF
TRBV6-2/TRBV6-3	TRBJ2-2	ASSSLTGLATGTGELF
TRBV29-1	TRBJ1-1	SVGGNPGDTEAF
TRBV3-1/TRBV3-2	TRBJ1-5	ASSQGRNSNQPQH
TRBV28	TRBJ1-1	ASGSQGTNTEAF
TRBV18	TRBJ2-7	ASSPLTGEHEQY
TRBV10-3	TRBJ2-3	AISANFPGLALITDTQY